Each of the 5 T cell receptor beta chains below was sequenced from the same sample in a study of T cells expressing NK-cell markers. TCRdb reprocessed the 5' RACE reads, keeping one entry per CDR3 protein, no DNA. This sample's table reports some 410,000 distinct CDR3 sequences. The sample taken for sequencing was blood T cells: a sorted CD56 or NKG2C T cell subset, CD4+ or CD8+ T cells, or bulk PBMC T cells (not recorded which). The receptors derive from a woman aged 18 to 69 in good health.

The rearrangement uses TRBV30 and TRBJ2-1; TCRdb lists TRBD2, though no DNA is available to test this call. The CDR3 contains 14 residues. Germline V CDR1 and CDR2: GTSNPN, SVGIG (reference sequence). This chain's CDR3 is CAWSPESRHNEQFF.

The V call is TRBV27, the J call TRBJ2-6. This CDR3 has 16 residues. The germline V gene has CDR1 MNHEY and CDR2 SMNVEV (reference sequence). The CDR3 loop reads CASSPPPVSGANVLTF.

This chain links TRBV29-1 with TRBJ2-3. This CDR3 spans 13 amino acids. Germline CDR1 SQVTM, CDR2 ANQGSEA. The CDR3 loop reads CSVEMPSTDTQYF.

V and J are TRBV3-1 and TRBJ1-2. The CDR3 is made up of 12 amino acids. CDR1 is LGHDT, CDR2 YNNKEL, per germline (reference sequence). The CDR3 reads CASSHNDYGYTF. Combining the CDR3 with reference TRBV3-1 and TRBJ1-2 gives the whole variable domain DTAVSQTPKYLVTQMGNDKSIKCEQNLGHDTMYWYKQDSKKFLKIMFSYNNKELIINETVPNRFSPKSPDKAHLNLHINSLELGDSAVYFCASSHNDYGYTFGSGTRLTVV.

This chain connects TRBV2 to TRBJ1-2; the TCRdb call, TRBD1, lacks DNA for checking. CDR3 length equals 12 residues. Germline V gene lookup returns CDR1 SNHLY and CDR2 FYNNEI. This chain's CDR3 is CASKGETYGYTF. Drawing the rest from reference TRBV2 and TRBJ1-2, the complete variable domain is EPEVTQTPSHQVTQMGQEVILRCVPISNHLYFYWYRQILGQKVEFLVSFYNNEISEKSEIFDDQFSVERPDGSNFTLKIRSTKLEDSAMYFCASKGETYGYTFGSGTRLTVV.